This T cell receptor (beta chain) was captured in a study of tumor-infiltrating lymphocytes in primary liver carcinoma. Study-level information: The cohort included men and women aged 30 to 69 years. Notes on the study in general: Researchers found tumor-adjacent and tumor-blood pairs overlapped less than tumor region pairs. Among top clones, only about 7-25% appeared in all five tumor regions.

For this clonotype: The target antigen is unknown. At one end the junction does not follow the germline gene, possibly because of a read error.

The tissue used was unsorted bulk material of roughly 17-32 mg. RNA and DNA were co-extracted from it with the AllPrep DNA/RNA mini kit. The patients carried chronic HBV infection and had received no treatment. The authors made TCR beta cDNA from 500 ng total RNA with a constant-region primer. Slightly modified ARM-PCR with three nested multiplex PCR rounds yielded TCR beta libraries. Running roughly 10 cycles apiece, the first two PCR rounds relied on TRBV1-TRBV30 forward primers together with a C-beta reverse primer. TCRdb re-called the multiplex PCR reads through MiXCR, storing one row per CDR3 protein. The sample contains roughly 100,000 distinct CDR3 sequences, roughly 80% of which appear only once. The length of the CDR3 is 16 residues. The germline gives CDR1 LGHNA, CDR2 YSLEER.

This receptor was taken from a man between 35 and 55 years old with primary liver carcinoma and hepatitis B virus infection. This rearrangement joins TRBV4-3 to TRBJ2-1; perhaps TRBD2 as D (6 bases). The sample comprised liver tumor tissue from sampling region 3. As to subset: tumor region T3, left-lateral pole. DNA for the CDR3: TGCGCCAGCAGCCAAGAAACTGGGGGGAGGTACAATGATCAGTTCTTC. It yields the protein CASSQETGGRYNDQFF.